The source of this T cell receptor (beta chain) is a study of blood T cell repertoires in COVID-19. Libraries were prepared by immunoSEQ multiplex PCR; TCRdb keeps only in-frame clonotypes and omits some of them. The sample has 450,000 to 600,000 clones; 87% are singletons. Germline V lookup: CDR1 SGHAT, CDR2 FQNNGV. The CDR3 length is 16 residues. V lost 6 bases and J 1 base, leaving 16 bases between the germline ends. This clone was found a few times. The specimen was PBMCs or T cells enriched from blood (not recorded which). The receptor was derived from a woman between 18 and 30 years old who had recovered from COVID-19. The chain recombines TRBV11-2 with TRBJ1-3; no reliable D call. The CDR3 loop is CASSPFISASGNTIYF. DNA of the CDR3: TGTGCCAGCAGTCCATTTATCAGCGCTTCTGGAAACACCATATATTTT.